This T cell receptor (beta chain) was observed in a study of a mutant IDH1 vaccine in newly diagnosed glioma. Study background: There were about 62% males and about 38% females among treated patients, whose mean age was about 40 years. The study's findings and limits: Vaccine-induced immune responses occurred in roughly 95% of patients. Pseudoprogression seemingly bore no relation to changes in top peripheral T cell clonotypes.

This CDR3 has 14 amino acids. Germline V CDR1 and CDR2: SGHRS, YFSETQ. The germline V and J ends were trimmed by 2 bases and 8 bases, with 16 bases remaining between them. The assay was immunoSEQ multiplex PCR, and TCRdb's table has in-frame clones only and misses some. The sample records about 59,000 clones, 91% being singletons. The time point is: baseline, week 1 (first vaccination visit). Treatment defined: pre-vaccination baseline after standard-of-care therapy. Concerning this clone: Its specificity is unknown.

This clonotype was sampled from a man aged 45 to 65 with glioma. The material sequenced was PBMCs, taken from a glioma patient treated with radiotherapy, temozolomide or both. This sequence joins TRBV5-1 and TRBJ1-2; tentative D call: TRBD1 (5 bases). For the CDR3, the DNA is TGCGCCAGCAGCTTCGGGGGGAGGGCAAACGGCTACACCTTC. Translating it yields CASSFGGRANGYTF.